These 15 T cell receptor beta chains share one sample of origin, sequenced in a study of cytomegalovirus exposure and HLA in healthy donors. Researchers ran the PCR with 60 Vbeta and 13 Jbeta primers. Profiling relied on immunoSEQ multiplex PCR, and the TCRdb table lists in-frame clones only, not all of them. The sample records about 110,000 clones, 75% to 85% being singletons. Sequenced: PBMCs. Source of these receptors: a man aged 45 to 65 in good health and CMV-seronegative.

This chain links TRBV7-9 with TRBJ1-6; weak D call: TRBD1 (6 bases). CDR3 size: 18 residues. Germline CDR1 SEHNR, CDR2 FQNEAQ (reference sequence). V was clipped by 0 bases and J by 7 bases, with 19 bases between them. The chain's CDR3 is CASSLATGVQGRNSPLHF. CDR3 nucleotide sequence: TGTGCCAGCAGCTTAGCCACCGGGGTACAGGGCCGGAATTCACCCCTCCACTTT. The complete variable domain, with remaining parts taken from reference TRBV7-9 and TRBJ1-6, reads DTGVSQNPRHKITKRGQNVTFRCDPISEHNRLYWYRQTLGQGPEFLTYFQNEAQLEKSRLLSDRFSAERPKGSFSTLEIQRTEQGDSAMYLCASSLATGVQGRNSPLHFGNGTRLTVT.

The rearrangement links TRBV11-3 to TRBJ1-3, with D possibly being TRBD1 (6 bases). Looked up from germline, CDR1 is SGHNT and CDR2 is YENEEA. CDR3 length: 11 amino acids. With 5 bases removed from V and 7 bases from J, the gap between germline ends came to 6 bases. CDR3 sequence reads: CASSRGNTIYF. CDR3 nucleotide sequence: TGTGCCAGCAGCAGGGGGAACACCATATATTTT.

This chain uses TRBV9 with TRBJ2-2; D unresolved. The CDR3 spans 14 residues. The ends were cut back, 2 bases at V and 3 bases at J, with 8 bases in the middle. Germline assignment: CDR1 SGDLS and CDR2 YYNGEE. The CDR3 DNA sequence: TGTGCCAGCAGCGTCTTCAGTGACACCGGGGAGCTGTTTTTT. Residues: CASSVFSDTGELFF.

This clone has a single count. The V and J genes are TRBV10-3 and TRBJ2-1; 10 positions match TRBD2. CDR1 is ENHRY and CDR2 is SYGVKD in the germline V gene. The junction had 6 bases not matched to a gene; V was cut back by 3 bases and J by 7 bases. This CDR3 comprises 15 residues. This CDR3 is CAISERTSGPNEQFF. The DNA of the CDR3 is TGTGCCATCAGTGAAAGGACTAGCGGTCCTAATGAGCAGTTCTTC.

The chain couples TRBV7-6 to TRBJ1-6; a possible D gene is TRBD1 (6 bases). The CDR3 sequence is 15 residues long. V lost 6 bases and J lost 1, with 10 bases in between. Per the germline V gene, CDR1 is SGHVS and CDR2 is FNYEAQ. The CDR3 DNA sequence: TGTGCCAGCAGTACAGGGATATCCTATAATTCACCCCTCCACTTT. Translation: CASSTGISYNSPLHF.

The V call is TRBV6-5, the J call TRBJ2-3; the match to TRBD2 covers 9 bases. Per germline, CDR1 MNHEY and CDR2 SVGAGI. V lost 3 bases to trimming and J lost 5 bases; unmatched junction nucleotides: 6. This CDR3 contains 15 residues. The CDR3 nucleotides are TGTGCCAGCAGTTATTCGCGGGGGGGCCTAGATACGCAGTATTTT. Translated: CASSYSRGGLDTQYF.

This clone came up once. The J gene is TRBJ1-1, the V gene TRBV28; no firm D call. Germline CDR1 is MDHEN and CDR2 is SYDVKM. Trimming took off 6 bases at V and 5 bases at J, with 16 bases between the two ends. The CDR3 extends over 14 amino acids. The CDR3 nucleotides are TGTGCCAGCAGCGCGGCCCTCGTTGGTACTGAAGCTTTCTTT. Its protein product is CASSAALVGTEAFF.

This chain links TRBV25-1 with TRBJ2-7; the D gene is possibly TRBD2 (7 bases). V lost 1 base and J 5 bases, leaving 18 bases between the germline ends. CDR1 is MGHDK and CDR2 is SYGVNS in the germline V gene. This CDR3 is 16 amino acids long. This CDR3 is CASSEWGGGPRDEQYF. The CDR3 nucleotides read TGTGCCAGCAGTGAATGGGGAGGGGGGCCCCGGGACGAGCAGTACTTC.

The rearrangement uses TRBV6-5 and TRBJ1-1; D is undetermined. The CDR3 loop spans 12 amino acids. Between the trimmed V and J ends, which lost 8 bases and 1 base, there was a span of 8 bases. Germline CDR1 reads MNHEY; CDR2 reads SVGAGI. The CDR3 loop is CASGHPNTEAFF. The CDR3, as DNA: TGTGCCAGCGGGCACCCGAACACTGAAGCTTTCTTT.

The V gene is TRBV7-9, the J gene TRBJ1-2, with D unclear. V lost 8 bases and J lost 5, with 18 bases in between. The CDR3 covers 14 residues. CDR1 is SEHNR and CDR2 is FQNEAQ in the germline V gene (reference sequence). CDR3 coding DNA: TGTGCCAGCTCCGTGTCCGGGTTTGAGTATGGCTACACCTTC. Protein product: CASSVSGFEYGYTF. The whole variable domain, filled in from reference TRBV7-9 and TRBJ1-2, reads DTGVSQNPRHKITKRGQNVTFRCDPISEHNRLYWYRQTLGQGPEFLTYFQNEAQLEKSRLLSDRFSAERPKGSFSTLEIQRTEQGDSAMYLCASSVSGFEYGYTFGSGTRLTVV.

V gene TRBV2 combines with J gene TRBJ1-1, with D tentatively TRBD1 (6 bases). Germline lookup yields CDR1 SNHLY and CDR2 FYNNEI. V was cut by 5 bases and J by 7 bases, with 14 bases left in between. This CDR3 is 13 amino acids long. CDR3 sequence: CASSFDRYGEAFF. The CDR3 region has the DNA TGTGCCAGCAGTTTCGACAGGTACGGTGAAGCTTTCTTT. The variable domain in full, completed from reference TRBV2 and TRBJ1-1, reads EPEVTQTPSHQVTQMGQEVILRCVPISNHLYFYWYRQILGQKVEFLVSFYNNEISEKSEIFDDQFSVERPDGSNFTLKIRSTKLEDSAMYFCASSFDRYGEAFFGQGTRLTVV.

This clone occurred a few times. The J gene is TRBJ1-1, the V gene TRBV6-1; 7 bases map to TRBD1. J was trimmed by 2 bases and V by 5 bases; bases with no gene match: 2. The CDR3 has 13 residues. The V gene's germline CDR1 is MNHNS and CDR2 SASEGT. The CDR3 DNA sequence: TGTGCCAGCAGTAGGACAGGTAACACTGAAGCTTTCTTT. It specifies CASSRTGNTEAFF.

This clone was seen more than once but under ten times. The rearrangement links TRBV5-1 to TRBJ1-4; perhaps TRBD1 as D (5 bases). V was shortened by 2 bases and J by 8 bases, with 13 bases between the two germline ends. Germline CDR1 reads SGHRS; CDR2 reads YFSETQ. The CDR3 runs 14 residues. The CDR3 DNA reads as TGCGCCAGCAGCTTCCAGGGCATGGGGGAAAAACTGTTTTTT. It translates to CASSFQGMGEKLFF. Variable domain in full (rest from reference TRBV5-1 and TRBJ1-4): KAGVTQTPRYLIKTRGQQVTLSCSPISGHRSVSWYQQTPGQGLQFLFEYFSETQRNKGNFPGRFSGRQFSNSRSEMNVSTLELGDSALYLCASSFQGMGEKLFFGSGTQLSVL.

The chain links TRBV5-1 to TRBJ2-3; possible D gene TRBD1, 5 bases. The CDR3 covers 14 residues. V gave up 3 bases and J gave up 2 bases, with 10 bases separating them. Germline CDR1 is SGHRS and CDR2 is YFSETQ. The CDR3 sequence is CASSWAGYTDTQYF. The CDR3 region has the DNA TGCGCCAGCAGCTGGGCAGGGTACACAGATACGCAGTATTTT.

The chain uses TRBV19 and TRBJ1-1; D might be TRBD1 (5 bases). Deletions cut 3 bases from V and 0 bases from J, with 20 bases between. This CDR3 region has 18 residues. Germline V CDR1 and CDR2: LNHDA, SQIVND (reference sequence). For the CDR3, the DNA is TGTGCCAGTAGTATTGGCTGGGCAGGGCCCCGATTGAACACTGAAGCTTTCTTT. This translates into CASSIGWAGPRLNTEAFF.